This TCR beta chain was obtained from a study of shared clonotypes between healthy human individuals. Turning to the study itself: Each donor contributed plates that comprised three CD4 naive, three CD4 memory, two CD8 naive and one CD8 memory.

Comment on this clone: No antigen is known for it.

A CD45RA+ naive subset and a CD45RA-negative memory subset were split from CD4+ cells. Germline V gene data show CDR1 as SNHLY and CDR2 as FYNNEI. The CDR3 runs to 15 residues. Unmatched junction bases numbered 6, after V lost 7 bases and J lost 0 bases. Findings and limits, study-wide: A reduction in generation probabilities was seen for non-shared clonotypes relative to those shared by all four donors.

A deep-level run was used for the assay. The method was immunoSEQ multiplex PCR; TCRdb's version includes in-frame clones alone and lacks a portion of them. The sample yields around 2.3 million clones, approximately 94% seen once. The TCR sequence derives from a man younger than 30 in good health. The chain recombines TRBV2 with TRBJ2-3; TRBD2 matches 8 bases. The material sequenced was naive CD4+ T cells sorted from blood. Subset: CD45RA+ positively selected. The CDR3 region is CASTQLAASTDTQYF. The CDR3 DNA reads as TGTGCCAGCACTCAACTAGCGGCTAGCACAGATACGCAGTATTTT.